This T cell receptor (beta chain) stems from a study of blood T cell repertoires in COVID-19. Across the study: Donors in the United States, Italy and Spain gave samples during acute or convalescent COVID-19.

The CDR3 length is 17 residues. V shed 0 bases and J 2 bases; nucleotides not matched to a gene: 5. Germline V gene lookup returns CDR1 SGHNT and CDR2 YYREEE (reference sequence). Profiled with immunoSEQ multiplex PCR; TCRdb holds only in-frame clones, not every one. The data hold about 120,000 clones, with around 85% observed a single time. The clonotype was recovered from a woman aged 60-75 years with COVID-19, enrolled during active disease. V is TRBV5-4 and J is TRBJ2-3; 11 bases match TRBD2. The specimen was peripheral blood. The CDR3 region has the DNA TGTGCCAGCAGCTTGGCAGTAGCGGGGGGGACCACAGATACGCAGTATTTT. It translates to CASSLAVAGGTTDTQYF.